Listed below are T cell receptor beta chains from one sample, sequenced in a study of cytomegalovirus exposure and HLA in healthy donors. The data were produced by immunoSEQ multiplex PCR, yet TCRdb's version contains in-frame clones alone and is incomplete. The table records about 140,000 clones, over 65% of them present only once. Sequenced material: PBMCs. These receptors came from a woman under 40 in good health and CMV-seronegative. Both conserved end residues are part of each CDR3. D genes are given only for firm matches. Where a row states a size, it is once, few, many or the class of an expanded clone; other rows omit it.

CASSLEGDTGELFF | TGTGCCAGCAGCTTAGAAGGGGACACCGGGGAGCTGTTTTTT | - | TRBJ2-2 | - | TRBV11-3
CASSFRQILADTQYF | TGTGCCAGCAGCTTCAGGCAGATTCTAGCCGATACGCAGTATTTT | - | TRBJ2-3 | - | TRBV7-9
CASSRTGQGATEAFF | TGTGCCAGCAGCCGGACGGGACAGGGGGCGACTGAAGCTTTCTTT | - | TRBJ1-1 | TRBD1 | TRBV7-9
CASSRGDRSNYGYTF | TGTGCCAGCAGCAGAGGAGACAGAAGTAACTATGGCTACACCTTC | - | TRBJ1-2 | - | TRBV7-2
CASKRTGGSINEKLFF | TGTGCCAGCAAAAGAACAGGGGGCTCGATTAATGAAAAACTGTTTTTT | - | TRBJ1-4 | TRBD1 | TRBV28
CASSLGRTGGYEQYF | TGTGCCAGCAGCCTAGGCCGGACAGGGGGTTACGAGCAGTACTTC | - | TRBJ2-7 | TRBD1 | TRBV11-1
CASSFGSGRGETQYF | TGTGCCAGCAGCTTTGGTTCGGGGAGGGGAGAGACCCAGTACTTC | few | TRBJ2-5 | TRBD2 | TRBV7-2
CASSLLGVEYNSPLHF | TGTGCCAGCAGCTTATTGGGAGTAGAATATAATTCACCCCTCCACTTT | - | TRBJ1-6 | - | TRBV7-6
CASSPTGSTDTQYF | TGCGCCAGCAGCCCGACAGGGAGCACAGATACGCAGTATTTT | - | TRBJ2-3 | TRBD1 | TRBV5-1
CASSGGTGNQPQHF | TGTGCCAGCAGTGGGGGGACGGGCAATCAGCCCCAGCATTTT | - | TRBJ1-5 | - | TRBV6-5
CASSPDSDTQYF | TGTGCCAGCAGCCCAGACTCAGATACGCAGTATTTT | - | TRBJ2-3 | - | TRBV7-3
CAISERDRGYNQPQHF | TGTGCCATCAGTGAGCGGGACAGGGGGTATAATCAGCCCCAGCATTTT | - | TRBJ1-5 | TRBD1 | TRBV10-3
CAIRETTSGGRGETQYF | TGTGCCATCAGAGAAACTACTAGCGGGGGCAGGGGGGAGACCCAGTACTTC | - | TRBJ2-5 | TRBD2 | TRBV10-3
CASRKGWTGELFF | TGTGCCAGCCGAAAGGGGTGGACCGGGGAGCTGTTTTTT | - | TRBJ2-2 | - | TRBV6-5
CASSLGISGGAPFDTQYF | TGTGCCAGCAGCTTAGGGATTTCGGGGGGGGCGCCTTTTGATACGCAGTATTTT | - | TRBJ2-3 | TRBD2 | TRBV7-9
CASSKVLAGWRWEQYF | TGTGCCAGCAGCAAAGTTCTAGCGGGGTGGCGATGGGAGCAGTACTTC | few | TRBJ2-7 | - | TRBV21-1
CASSEAAGLTDTQYF | TGTGCCAGCAGTGAAGCTGCAGGCCTCACAGATACGCAGTATTTT | few | TRBJ2-3 | - | TRBV6-1
CASSAPGRGNYGYTF | TGTGCCAGCAGTGCCCCTGGCAGGGGAAACTATGGCTACACCTTC | - | TRBJ1-2 | - | TRBV28
CASSLQGGYTGELFF | TGTGCCAGCAGCTTACAGGGGGGCTACACCGGGGAGCTGTTTTTT | once | TRBJ2-2 | - | TRBV7-9
CSVEVGGQETQYF | TGCAGCGTTGAAGTGGGGGGGCAAGAGACCCAGTACTTC | - | TRBJ2-5 | TRBD2 | TRBV29-1
CASSPSSDYGYTF | TGTGCCAGCAGTCCCTCGTCCGACTATGGCTACACCTTC | few | TRBJ1-2 | - | TRBV6-5
CASTEGGQITNEQFF | TGTGCCAGCACCGAAGGGGGCCAGATCACTAATGAGCAGTTCTTC | once | TRBJ2-1 | TRBD1 | TRBV5-4
CSVSSDSYNEQFF | TGCAGCGTCTCTAGCGATTCCTACAATGAGCAGTTCTTC | - | TRBJ2-1 | - | TRBV29-1
CAWSVYSNEKLFF | TGTGCCTGGAGTGTGTATTCTAATGAAAAACTGTTTTTT | - | TRBJ1-4 | - | TRBV30
CASSSETGRNSPLHF | TGTGCCAGCAGCTCGGAGACAGGGAGAAATTCACCCCTCCACTTT | - | TRBJ1-6 | TRBD1 | TRBV5-4
CAWNRGYTGELFF | TGTGCCTGGAACAGGGGGTACACCGGGGAGCTGTTTTTT | - | TRBJ2-2 | TRBD1 | TRBV30
CARNTAGNTIYF | TGTGCCAGAAATACAGCTGGAAACACCATATATTTT | - | TRBJ1-3 | - | TRBV6-5
CASSLSGSGNTIYF | TGTGCCAGCAGCTTGAGCGGTTCTGGAAACACCATATATTTT | - | TRBJ1-3 | - | TRBV5-4
CASSEAWQGNGQFF | TGTGCCAGCAGTGAAGCATGGCAGGGTAATGGACAGTTCTTC | - | TRBJ2-1 | - | TRBV6-1
CASSGDTPNYGYTF | TGCGCCAGCAGTGGGGACACCCCTAACTATGGCTACACCTTC | - | TRBJ1-2 | - | TRBV10-1
CASGSTSGGQYYNEQFF | TGTGCTAGTGGTTCAACTAGCGGGGGCCAATATTACAATGAGCAGTTCTTC | - | TRBJ2-1 | TRBD2 | TRBV12-5
CASSLSLDRGRYEQYF | TGTGCCAGCAGTTTATCCCTGGACAGGGGAAGGTACGAGCAGTACTTC | - | TRBJ2-7 | TRBD1 | TRBV28
CAISDSRGSESYEQYF | TGTGCCATCAGTGATTCCCGGGGGAGTGAGTCCTACGAGCAGTACTTC | few | TRBJ2-7 | - | TRBV10-3
CASSSLPGQTTYEQYF | TGTGCCAGCAGTTCCCTCCCGGGACAGACCACCTACGAGCAGTACTTC | - | TRBJ2-7 | TRBD1 | TRBV6-5
CASSPGQVNTEAFF | TGTGCCAGTAGTCCCGGACAGGTTAATACTGAAGCTTTCTTT | - | TRBJ1-1 | TRBD1 | TRBV19
CASSWEGRGAAFF | TGTGCCAGCAGCTGGGAGGGCAGGGGCGCAGCTTTCTTT | - | TRBJ1-1 | - | TRBV5-6
CASSSITRQGNNEQFF | TGTGCCAGCAGTTCGATAACGAGACAGGGAAACAATGAGCAGTTCTTC | - | TRBJ2-1 | TRBD1 | TRBV27
CASSPKGGASTEAFF | TGTGCCAGCAGCCCTAAAGGAGGGGCTAGCACTGAAGCTTTCTTT | - | TRBJ1-1 | - | TRBV7-2
CASSFRSNNEQFF | TGTGCCAGCAGCTTTCGGTCTAACAATGAGCAGTTCTTC | - | TRBJ2-1 | - | TRBV7-9
CASSFGLAGVGYEQFF | TGTGCCAGCAGTTTCGGACTAGCGGGGGTAGGGTATGAGCAGTTCTTC | - | TRBJ2-1 | TRBD2 | TRBV27
CASSSGQGEYGYTF | TGCGCCAGCAGCTCCGGACAGGGGGAATATGGCTACACCTTC | - | TRBJ1-2 | TRBD1 | TRBV5-1
CASSLVRQGGYTF | TGTGCCAGCAGTTTAGTGAGACAGGGGGGCTACACCTTC | - | TRBJ1-2 | TRBD1 | TRBV28
CASSLGGVETQYF | TGTGCCAGCAGCTTAGGAGGGGTAGAGACCCAGTACTTC | - | TRBJ2-5 | - | TRBV7-3
CASSYFPDIQETQYF | TGTGCCAGCAGTTACTTTCCGGACATACAAGAGACCCAGTACTTC | - | TRBJ2-5 | - | TRBV6-5
CASSLADYATIYF | TGTGCCAGCAGCTTAGCCGACTACGCCACCATATATTTT | few | TRBJ1-3 | - | TRBV11-1
CASSLTAGAFGTQYF | TGTGCCAGCAGCTTAACCGCGGGAGCTTTTGGTACGCAGTATTTT | - | TRBJ2-3 | TRBD2 | TRBV7-6
CASTHLTGTYEQYF | TGTGCCAGCACCCATCTGACAGGGACCTACGAGCAGTACTTC | - | TRBJ2-7 | TRBD1 | TRBV5-8
CASKPQGGYSNQPQHF | TGTGCCAGCAAACCCCAGGGGGGATATAGCAATCAGCCCCAGCATTTT | - | TRBJ1-5 | TRBD1 | TRBV2
CASSSRQGENQPQHF | TGTGCCAGCAGCTCGAGACAGGGGGAGAATCAGCCCCAGCATTTT | - | TRBJ1-5 | TRBD1 | TRBV7-2
CAGSLGSEYYEAFF | TGTGCCGGCAGCTTAGGGTCGGAGTACTATGAAGCTTTCTTT | - | TRBJ1-1 | - | TRBV7-2
CASSWKPGQGRFGGELFF | TGTGCCAGCAGCTGGAAACCGGGACAGGGAAGGTTTGGCGGGGAGCTGTTTTTT | - | TRBJ2-2 | TRBD1 | TRBV7-2
CASSSRLAKNIQYF | TGTGCCAGCAGCTCCCGACTAGCCAAAAACATTCAGTACTTC | - | TRBJ2-4 | - | TRBV11-2
CASSLGNNQPQHF | TGTGCCAGCAGTTTAGGCAATAATCAGCCCCAGCATTTT | - | TRBJ1-5 | - | TRBV28
CASRRDSYSNQPQHF | TGTGCCAGCAGGAGGGACAGCTATAGCAATCAGCCCCAGCATTTT | - | TRBJ1-5 | TRBD1 | TRBV28